This T cell receptor (beta chain) was recorded in a study of identical twins. TCRdb re-called the 5' RACE reads through MiXCR, storing one row per CDR3 protein. Of around 1.7 million distinct CDR3 sequences listed, roughly a third are singletons. This CDR3 region has 17 residues. Germline values: CDR1 SGHVS, CDR2 FNYEAQ. Trimming removed 1 base at V and 11 bases at J, with 26 bases between. Concerning this clonotype itself: This sequence may be a read error, since a much larger clone differs from it by one base.

The receptor's source is a newborn girl in good health. What was sequenced was cord blood. The chain joins TRBV7-6 to TRBJ2-5, with D unresolved. The CDR3 spells CASSLGLSADYPNEQYF. CDR3 nucleotides: TGTGCCAGCAGCTTAGGTCTGTCGGCAGATTATCCCAATGAGCAGTACTTC.